The sequence of this TCR beta chain was determined in a study of spatial heterogeneity in lung cancer. The time point denotes: sample taken at primary tumor resection. No cell sorting; template was whole RNA from tumor, lung tissue or PBMC. All TCR cDNA molecules were individually tagged with a unique molecular identifier. TCRdb reanalysed the 5' RACE reads using MiXCR and keeps one entry per CDR3 protein. This sample has around 40,000 distinct CDR3 sequences, with less than 5.5% found just once. CDR1 LGHDT and CDR2 YNNKEL come from the germline V gene (reference sequence). The length of the CDR3 is 14 residues. Trimming cost V 0 bases and J 3 bases, with 9 bases left between them.

The receptor was derived from a female donor with early-stage non-small cell lung cancer. V gene TRBV3-1 combines with J gene TRBJ2-7; no firm D call. This specimen consisted of PBMCs, obtained at surgery. This CDR3 is CASSQDITVYEQYF. CDR3 DNA: TGTGCCAGCAGCCAAGATATCACAGTCTACGAGCAGTACTTC.